The T cell receptor (beta chain) under discussion was sequenced for a study of beta chain features in type 1 diabetes (dated by TCRdb to about 2018). Context from the whole study: Mean age, gender distribution, total cell number and subset yield did not differ between patients and healthy donors. Across all samples, about 110 million sorted cells were examined, and cell number per subset correlated strongly with RNA yield. In the study, recently diagnosed type 1 diabetes patients and matched healthy donors were compared on the TCRB repertoires of their sorted circulating CD4+ T cell subsets. Regulatory and stem cell-like memory subsets were isolated from only 8 patients and about eight healthy donors, whereas naive and central memory subsets came from all 30 or so donors. The full study reports these points: Because cDNA was sequenced instead of genomic DNA, highly expressing activated cells could be over-represented, though the groups showed no difference in activation or CD3 levels. PCR might favor shorter templates, but patient and control samples were amplified and corrected together, so any skew would affect both groups equally. Because the HLA sub-analyses included only small numbers of individuals, any influence of HLA type on TCRB rearrangement was left unresolved. At VDJ recombination sites, type 1 diabetes patients had fewer insertions and more deleted nucleotides, which implies abnormalities in thymic rearrangement. Type 1 diabetes patients showed a moderate but significant shortening of TCRB CDR3 length in all four CD4+ subsets. Naive, central memory and regulatory TCRB repertoires appeared more similar among patients than among healthy donors.

As for this clone: Its specific antigen is unknown. Base-call qualities are not available, and no considerably larger clone is one nucleotide away.

The entire amount of isolated RNA was reverse transcribed using the High Capacity cDNA Reverse Transcription Kit, so the sequenced TCRB transcripts were expressed ones. Deep immunoSEQ sequencing was applied to naive, central memory and regulatory T cell samples, giving an average of around 3.8 million total reads per sample. Sorted cells were lysed in RLT buffer, and RNA was extracted using DNase-treated RNeasy Micro or Mini kits according to cell number. Each cell subset was processed on its own to prevent cross-contamination, while patient and healthy donor samples were processed together. TCRB sequences were amplified from cDNA with the immunoSEQ multiplex PCR, producing 87-bp fragments spanning the CDR3 region. The amplicons were sequenced using the Illumina HiSeq platform. In the authors' own workflow: PCR bias was corrected computationally using synthetic template baselines, and reads within Hamming distance 2 were collapsed, with unmergeable singletons discarded. Reads were aligned against IMGT to assign V, D and J genes, CDR3 length and insertions or deletions at six rearrangement sites. Within each subset, clonotype counts were normalized to sorted cell number, after which true diversity and Gini coefficients were computed with the tcR R package. The overlap coefficient, calculated on TCRB nucleotide sequences, was used to quantify repertoire sharing. Out-of-frame TCRB sequences from naive cells were analyzed as a proxy for the pre-selection repertoire. Held by TCRdb, this immuneACCESS table contains in-frame sequences only and omits some clones. Under half of the omission traces to an unresolved V gene where checked; the cause of the rest is unknown. V and J calls and clone size are copied from that table; D and trimming were computed from the DNA. The sample includes 850,000 to 900,000 clones, with roughly a sixth observed a single time. The ten biggest clones cover 0.02% to 0.03% of the sample.

Trimming costs V 5 bases and J 2 bases, and their ends lie 12 bases apart. The CDR3 sequence holds 14 residues, the cysteine and phenylalanine included. The kept DNA is CDR3 alone, 42 bases in frame from the first base. CDR1 and CDR2 are read off the germline V gene as SGHVS and FQNEAQ. Each donor gave one peripheral blood draw, approximately 120 mL on average, collected into heparinised tubes. A BD FACSAria II and a panel including CD45RO, CCR7, CD25, CD127, CD95 and CD27 were used to sort naive, central memory, regulatory and stem cell-like memory CD4+ T cells. Every sorted population had a purity above 95%. PBMCs were separated immediately by Lymphoprep density gradient centrifugation and were stained directly, without being cultured. So that batch effects would be minimized, each experiment stained and sorted samples in pairs, pairing one healthy donor with one patient.

The sample comprised naive CD4+ T cells from blood. The sample's cell subset or site label, in plain terms: true naive CD4+ T cells. The sequence derives from a woman aged 18-30 years in good health. The rearranged segments are TRBV7-8 and TRBJ2-5; a tentative D call is TRBD1 (5 bases match). In nucleotide form, the sequence is TGTGCCAGCAGCCCGACAGTTCTACAAGAGACCCAGTACTTC. Translated, it reads CASSPTVLQETQYF. The full variable domain, completed from the reference TRBV7-8 and TRBJ2-5 proteins outside the CDR3, reads GAGVSQSPRYKVAKRGQDVALRCDPISGHVSLFWYQQALGQGPEFLTYFQNEAQLDKSGLPSDRFFAERPEGSVSTLKIQRTQQEDSAVYLCASSPTVLQETQYFGPGTRLLVL.